This TCR beta chain comes out of a study of shared clonotypes between healthy human individuals. This clone has just a few counts. Sequencing was performed with immunoSEQ multiplex PCR; in TCRdb, only in-frame clones are kept and a portion is missing. The sample has some 530,000 clones, roughly 80% seen once. Trimming cost V 0 bases and J 0 bases, with 12 bases left between them. The germline gives CDR1 SGDLS, CDR2 YYNGEE. The CDR3 consists of 16 residues. This chain uses TRBV9 with TRBJ1-1; D unclear. The material sequenced was PBMCs. The sequence derives from a woman in her thirties or forties in good health. Some clones in this sample may be carry-over from other donors' samples. The CDR3 coding sequence is TGTGCCAGCAGCGTAGATTTCGGGCACATGAACACTGAAGCTTTCTTT. Its translation: CASSVDFGHMNTEAFF.